The 27 T cell receptor beta chains below all came from one sample that was sequenced in a study of T cells in women clearing cervical HPV infection. Using immunoSEQ multiplex PCR, the repertoire was profiled, and TCRdb retains in-frame clones only, with some absent. This sample contains roughly 30,000 clones. Sequenced material: blood buffy coat. The receptors here all came from a woman between 18 and 70 years old with a cervical HPV16 infection that either progressed to CIN3+ or cleared (not recorded which).

The part of the CDR3 DNA that was read is TGTGCCAGCAGCTTACATCCAGGGAATGAAAAA. Translation gives CASSLHPGNEK. The whole CDR3 region reads CASSLHPGNEKLFF. The chain has TRBV11-2 and TRBJ1-4, with D possibly being TRBD1 (5 bases). The missing CDR3 end, 3 residues past where the read stops, is filled in from the germline J gene. CDR3 length: 14 residues. V was pared by 2 bases and J by 5 bases, with 9 bases between. CDR1 is SGHAT and CDR2 is FQNNGV in the germline V gene.

As to this clone: The DNA ends 3 residues before the CDR3 does, and the rest of the CDR3 is filled in from the germline J gene. This sequence joins TRBV19 and TRBJ1-3; D gene unclear. The CDR3 is 14 residues long. Germline lookup yields CDR1 LNHDA and CDR2 SQIVND (reference sequence). V gave up 5 bases and J gave up 9 bases, with 17 bases separating them. The part of the CDR3 DNA that was read is TGTGCCAGTAGTGAAAGGCAGGCCCGAGGCACC. The encoded protein is CASSERQARGT. The complete CDR3 protein is CASSERQARGTIYF.

In the case of this clone: Coverage ceases 3 residues before the CDR3 finishes, and the germline J gene fills in the end. J is TRBJ2-2 and V is TRBV2, with TRBD2 matching over 8 bases. The CDR3 extends over 14 amino acids. Per the germline V gene, CDR1 is SNHLY and CDR2 is FYNNEI. V lost 7 bases and J lost 4; bases outside the gene matches: 5. The CDR3: CASTTSGITGELFF. The DNA read from the CDR3 is TGTGCCAGCACTACTAGCGGTATCACCGGGGAG.

Points on this clone: The read terminates 3 residues ahead of where the CDR3 ends, so the germline J gene completes it. This chain joins TRBV5-1 and TRBJ1-1; D unclear. The length of the CDR3 is 13 residues. Trimming stripped 0 bases from V and 1 base from J, with 4 bases between. Germline CDR1 SGHRS, CDR2 YFSETQ. This CDR3 is CASSLEQNTEAFF. The DNA read from the CDR3 is TGCGCCAGCAGCTTGGAACAGAACACTGAA.

Of note for this clone: The read ends 3 residues before the CDR3 terminus; that terminus is restored from the germline J gene. The chain employs TRBV11-3 and TRBJ2-5; weak D call: TRBD2 (6 bases). Per the germline V gene, CDR1 is SGHNT and CDR2 is YENEEA. The CDR3 totals 15 residues. The V end lost 3 bases, the J end lost 5 bases, and 16 bases lay between the germline ends. This CDR3 is CASSFRSGQGETQYF. The DNA read from the CDR3 is TGTGCCAGCAGCTTTCGTAGCGGCCAAGGGGAGACC. Combining the CDR3 with reference TRBV11-3 and TRBJ2-5 gives the whole variable domain EAGVVQSPRYKIIEKKQPVAFWCNPISGHNTLYWYLQNLGQGPELLIRYENEEAVDDSQLPKDRFSAERLKGVDSTLKIQPAELGDSAVYLCASSFRSGQGETQYFGPGTRLLVL.

Worth noting for this clone: The missing CDR3 end, 3 residues past where the read stops, is filled in from the germline J gene. The V call is TRBV30, the J call TRBJ2-3; TRBD2 agrees at 8 bases. The V gene's germline CDR1 is GTSNPN and CDR2 SVGIG (reference sequence). The length of the CDR3 is 14 residues. After removal of 2 bases from V and 6 bases from J, the junction contained 7 bases not matched to a gene. The sequenced part of the CDR3 DNA is TGTGCCTGGAGTTCCAGCGGGGGAGGGGATACG. Translation gives CAWSSSGGGDT. The CDR3 in full is CAWSSSGGGDTQYF. Based on the CDR3 plus reference TRBV30 and TRBJ2-3, the full variable domain is SQTIHQWPATLVQPVGSPLSLECTVEGTSNPNLYWYRQAAGRGLQLLFYSVGIGQISSEVPQNLSASRPQDRQFILSSKKLLLSDSGFYLCAWSSSGGGDTQYFGPGTRLTVL.

Concerning this clone: With the read ending 3 residues before the CDR3 end, the germline J gene is used to fill in that end. The chain carries TRBV18 and TRBJ2-2; 8 bases map to TRBD2. CDR1 and CDR2 from the germline V gene are KGHSH and LQKENI. CDR3 length equals 15 residues. Trimming removed 3 bases from V and 4 bases from J; junction bases left unmatched: 4. Here the CDR3 reads CASSPWTSLTGELFF. The covered CDR3 bases are TGTGCCAGCTCACCCTGGACTAGCCTCACCGGGGAG.

About this clone: The CDR3 is cut off 3 residues early in the read; its end comes from the germline J gene. V gene TRBV20-1 combines with J gene TRBJ2-3, with 9 bases fitting TRBD1. CDR1 and CDR2 (germline): DFQATT, SNEGSKA (reference sequence). CDR3 size: 15 residues. CDR3 residues: CSARDPSGQGETQYF. The DNA read from the CDR3 is TGCAGTGCTAGAGATCCCTCGGGACAGGGAGAGACG.

In the case of this clone: The read ends 3 residues shy of where the CDR3 ends; the end is completed using the germline J gene. V gene TRBV10-3 combines with J gene TRBJ1-4; the match to TRBD1 covers 8 bases. CDR1 and CDR2 from the germline V gene are ENHRY and SYGVKD. The V and J ends lost 6 bases and 8 bases, in that order; junction bases with no gene match: 8. The CDR3 consists of 14 residues. The CDR3 bases that were read are TGTGCCATCAGCGAGGGACAGGAGAACGAAAAA. This encodes CAISEGQENEK. The whole CDR3 region reads CAISEGQENEKLFF.

Concerning this clone: The read gets to within 3 residues of the CDR3 end, and the germline J gene fills in the rest. The V call is TRBV30, the J call TRBJ1-2; the D gene is possibly TRBD1 (6 bases). The germline V gene has CDR1 GTSNPN and CDR2 SVGIG (reference sequence). This CDR3 is built from 13 residues. This CDR3 is CAFSGGGLSDYTF. Incomplete CDR3 DNA: TGTGCCTTTTCAGGCGGGGGCCTTAGCGAC.

Note on this clone: The sequence runs out 3 residues before the end of the CDR3; the remainder is reconstructed from the germline J gene. V gene TRBV5-4 combines with J gene TRBJ1-1; the match to TRBD1 covers 7 bases. The CDR3 has 15 amino acids. V dropped 4 bases and J dropped 0; count of bases not matched to a gene: 6. The germline V gene encodes CDR1 SGHNT and CDR2 YYREEE (reference sequence). The DNA read from the CDR3 is TGTGCCAGCAGCCTGCGACAGGGATTGAACACTGAA. It is translated as CASSLRQGLNTE. The whole CDR3 is CASSLRQGLNTEAFF.

As regards this clone: The read terminates 3 residues before the CDR3 end, so the remaining end is supplied by the germline J gene. The chain uses TRBV30 and TRBJ1-1; D uncertain. CDR3 length: 11 residues. Trimming stripped 4 bases from V and 4 bases from J, with 7 bases between. Per germline, CDR1 GTSNPN and CDR2 SVGIG (reference sequence). The CDR3 bases that were read are TGTGCCTGGACGGGGAGCACTGAA. This codes for CAWTGSTE. The whole CDR3 sequence is CAWTGSTEAFF.

CDR3 residues: CASSLVGQANTEAFF. The CDR3 bases that were read are TGTGCCAGCAGCTTGGTTGGGCAGGCGAACACTGAA. The chain joins TRBV13 to TRBJ1-1, with D uncertain. From the germline J gene comes the end of the CDR3, since the read stops 3 residues before it. CDR3 size: 15 residues. CDR1 is PRHDT and CDR2 is FYEKMQ in the germline V gene (reference sequence). V lost 3 bases to trimming and J lost 1 base, with 12 bases between them.

A remark on this clone: Read data end 3 residues before the CDR3 end; the end is taken from the germline J gene. This chain joins TRBV30 and TRBJ2-1; 9 bases are shared with TRBD2. Trimming at V came to 6 bases and at J to 6 bases, leaving 6 bases not matched to a gene. Germline loops: CDR1 GTSNPN, CDR2 SVGIG (reference sequence). The CDR3 totals 13 residues. Here the CDR3 reads CACRGGLANEQFF. The DNA read from the CDR3 is TGTGCCTGCCGAGGGGGACTAGCCAATGAG.

Comment on this clone: The CDR3 is cut off 3 residues early in the read; its end comes from the germline J gene. V gene TRBV19 combines with J gene TRBJ2-5; 10 bases map to TRBD1. After removal of 5 bases from V and 4 bases from J, the junction contained 4 bases not matched to a gene. Germline CDR1 is LNHDA and CDR2 is SQIVND (reference sequence). There are 14 residues in the CDR3. The CDR3 DNA, read in part, is TGTGCCAGTAGTCCCGACAGGGGGCGAGAGACC. Translating gives CASSPDRGRET. The whole CDR3 is CASSPDRGRETQYF.

Notes on this clone: The read ends 3 residues early relative to the CDR3; the germline J gene fills the gap. This chain joins TRBV14 and TRBJ2-7; 7 bases map to TRBD1. The germline V gene encodes CDR1 SGHDN and CDR2 FVKESK. The CDR3 spans 13 residues. V dropped 0 bases and J dropped 5; count of bases not matched to a gene: 1. The CDR3 DNA, read in part, is TGTGCCAGCAGCCAAGAAGACAGGGACGAG. It specifies CASSQEDRDE. The entire CDR3 sequence reads CASSQEDRDEQYF.

As for this clone: Read data end 3 residues before the CDR3 end; the end is taken from the germline J gene. This chain uses TRBV2 with TRBJ1-2; D is unclear. The germline V gene encodes CDR1 SNHLY and CDR2 FYNNEI. Trimming removed 2 bases from V and 7 bases from J, with 11 bases in between. The CDR3 consists of 13 residues. The CDR3 loop reads CASSEQGRSGYTF. CDR3 DNA, as far as it was read: TGTGCCAGCAGTGAACAAGGCAGGAGTGGC.

About this clone: The observed sequence ends 3 residues before the CDR3 terminus, with the missing tail filled in from the germline J gene. This sequence joins TRBV7-6 and TRBJ2-1; TRBD2 matches at 8 bases. The CDR3 sequence is 14 residues long. V was pared by 0 bases and J by 6 bases, with 1 base of the junction left unmatched. CDR1 and CDR2 from the germline V gene are SGHVS and FNYEAQ. The DNA read from the CDR3 is TGTGCCAGCAGCTTAGCTAGCGGGGTCAATGAG. Protein: CASSLASGVNE. The CDR3, in full, reads CASSLASGVNEQFF.

About this clone itself: The read stops 3 residues short of the end of the CDR3; the missing end is completed from the germline J gene. Other DNA variants within this sample encode the same CDR3. The V and J genes are TRBV5-1 and TRBJ1-3; maybe TRBD1 (6 bases). From germline, CDR1 is SGHRS and CDR2 YFSETQ. The V gene lost 2 bases and the J gene lost 4 bases, with 16 bases spanning the gap. The CDR3 consists of 16 residues. The CDR3 sequence is CASSFAAGAQGNTIYF. The part of the CDR3 DNA that was read is TGCGCCAGCAGCTTCGCGGCGGGGGCGCAAGGAAACACC.

The sequenced CDR3 bases are TGTGCCAGCAGTGAGGGGGCAGGCGGAAACACC. Translation: CASSEGAGGNT. The complete CDR3 reads CASSEGAGGNTIYF. V gene TRBV2 combines with J gene TRBJ1-3; D may be TRBD1 (6 bases). Read sequence stops 3 residues before the CDR3 end, and the germline J gene provides the missing end. The CDR3 loop spans 14 amino acids. Germline V gene data show CDR1 as SNHLY and CDR2 as FYNNEI. With 3 bases removed from V and 4 bases from J, the gap between germline ends came to 10 bases.

CDR3 DNA (partial): TGTGCCAGCAGCTTAGGTGAGCGCTACGAG. It yields the protein CASSLGERYE. The whole CDR3 is CASSLGERYEQYF. The chain carries TRBV7-2 and TRBJ2-7; D remains ambiguous. Read data end 3 residues before the CDR3 end; the end is taken from the germline J gene. V was clipped by 1 base and J by 3 bases, with 7 bases between them. Germline-derived CDR1 and CDR2 are SGHTA and FQGNSA. The CDR3 is 13 residues long.

Turning to this clone: The CDR3 end lies 3 residues beyond the end of the read and is filled in from the germline J gene. The V gene is TRBV30, the J gene TRBJ1-1; D not resolved. Germline V gene sequence: CDR1 GTSNPN, CDR2 SVGIG (reference sequence). Trimming removed 4 bases from V and 0 bases from J, with 12 bases in between. The CDR3 has 14 residues. The CDR3 bases that were read are TGTGCCTGGATCCGAAGTGCGATGAACACTGAA. It is translated as CAWIRSAMNTE. The whole CDR3 region reads CAWIRSAMNTEAFF.

CDR3 bases read: TGCGCCAGCAGCTTCAACACGGAACAGGGGGCGCTAAGCTCTGGGGCCAACGTC. Translation: CASSFNTEQGALSSGANV. The whole CDR3 sequence is CASSFNTEQGALSSGANVLTF. J is TRBJ2-6 and V is TRBV5-1; 9 nucleotides line up with TRBD1. Coverage ceases 3 residues before the CDR3 finishes, and the germline J gene fills in the end. This CDR3 contains 21 residues. The germline CDR1 and CDR2 sequences are SGHRS and YFSETQ. The V and J ends lost 2 bases and 0 bases, in that order; junction bases with no gene match: 15.

Note on this clone: The read terminates 3 residues ahead of where the CDR3 ends, so the germline J gene completes it. The chain joins TRBV7-9 to TRBJ1-4; no definite D call. Looked up from germline, CDR1 is SEHNR and CDR2 is FQNEAQ (reference sequence). This CDR3 is built from 14 residues. V lost 5 bases and J 4 bases, leaving 11 bases between the germline ends. The CDR3 loop reads CASSPSPGNEKLFF. The CDR3 DNA, read in part, is TGTGCCAGCAGCCCATCCCCGGGTAATGAAAAA.

On this clone itself: The read ends 3 residues before the CDR3 terminus; that terminus is restored from the germline J gene. The J gene is TRBJ2-1, the V gene TRBV10-1; 10 bases fit TRBD2. Germline CDR1 is WNHNN and CDR2 is SYGVQD (reference sequence). V shed 3 bases, J shed 4 bases, and the junction held 6 bases outside the gene matches. This CDR3 is built from 16 residues. Here the CDR3 reads CASSDPTSGRYNEQFF. The CDR3 bases that were read are TGCGCCAGCAGTGATCCGACTAGCGGGCGGTACAATGAG.

With regard to this clone: From the germline J gene comes the end of the CDR3, since the read stops 3 residues before it. The rearrangement joins TRBV5-5 to TRBJ2-2, with D tentatively TRBD1 (6 bases). CDR3 size: 14 residues. Germline-derived CDR1 and CDR2 are SGHKS and YYEKEE (reference sequence). CDR3 sequence reads: CASSLGTANSPLFF. The sequenced CDR3 bases are TGTGCCAGCAGCTTGGGGACAGCGAATTCACCG.

On this clone itself: The read ends 3 residues early relative to the CDR3; the germline J gene fills the gap. The V and J genes are TRBV7-2 and TRBJ2-7, with TRBD2 matching 10 bases. The junction had 2 bases not matched to a gene; V was cut back by 5 bases and J by 1 base. The CDR3 extends over 14 amino acids. Germline-derived CDR1 and CDR2 are SGHTA and FQGNSA. The sequenced CDR3 bases are TGTGCCAGCAGCGTTAGCGGGGGGTCCTACGAG. Its translation is CASSVSGGSYE. The CDR3 in its entirety is CASSVSGGSYEQYF.